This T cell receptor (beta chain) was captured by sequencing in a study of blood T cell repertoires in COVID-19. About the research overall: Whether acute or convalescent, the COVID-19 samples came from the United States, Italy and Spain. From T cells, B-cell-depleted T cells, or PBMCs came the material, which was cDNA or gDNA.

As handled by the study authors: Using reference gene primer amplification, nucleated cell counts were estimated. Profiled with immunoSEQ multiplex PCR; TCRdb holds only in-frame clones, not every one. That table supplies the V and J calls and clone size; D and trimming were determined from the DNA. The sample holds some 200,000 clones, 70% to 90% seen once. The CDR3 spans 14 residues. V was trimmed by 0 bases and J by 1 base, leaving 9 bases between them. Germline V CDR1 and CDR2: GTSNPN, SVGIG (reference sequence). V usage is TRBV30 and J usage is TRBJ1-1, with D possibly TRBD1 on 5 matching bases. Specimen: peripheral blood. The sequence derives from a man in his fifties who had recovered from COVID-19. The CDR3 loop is CAWSVGQGNTEAFF. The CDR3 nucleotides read TGTGCCTGGAGTGTTGGCCAGGGGAACACTGAAGCTTTCTTT.